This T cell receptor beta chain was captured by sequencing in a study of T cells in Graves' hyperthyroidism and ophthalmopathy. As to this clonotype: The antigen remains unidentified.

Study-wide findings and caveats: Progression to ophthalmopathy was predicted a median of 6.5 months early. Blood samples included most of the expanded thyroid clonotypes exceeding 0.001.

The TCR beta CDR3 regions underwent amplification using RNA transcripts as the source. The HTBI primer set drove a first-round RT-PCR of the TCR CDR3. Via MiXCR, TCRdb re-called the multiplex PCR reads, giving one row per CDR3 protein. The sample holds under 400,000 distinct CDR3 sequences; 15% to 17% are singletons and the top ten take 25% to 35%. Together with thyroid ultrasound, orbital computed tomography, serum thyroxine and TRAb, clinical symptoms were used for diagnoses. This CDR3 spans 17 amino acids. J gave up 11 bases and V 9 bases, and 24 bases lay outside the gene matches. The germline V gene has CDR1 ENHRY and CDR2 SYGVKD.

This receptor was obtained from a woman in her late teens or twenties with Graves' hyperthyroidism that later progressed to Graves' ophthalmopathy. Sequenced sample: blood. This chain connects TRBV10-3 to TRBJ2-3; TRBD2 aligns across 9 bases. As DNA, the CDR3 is TGTGCCATTTCCCGACCCGGGACTAGCAGGGGGTTCCGTCAGCAGTATTTT. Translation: CAISRPGTSRGFRQQYF.